These T cell receptor beta chains were read from a single sample in a study of read filtering for tumor transcriptome and immune sequencing. TCRdb fed the reads into MiXCR, producing one record per CDR3 protein. The sample has about 47,000 distinct CDR3 sequences, roughly 12% seen once. The sequencing sample was made of a population of CD138-negative cells sorted from bone marrow. The receptors originated from a donor over 35 with multiple myeloma. CDR3s include the opening cysteine and the closing phenylalanine or tryptophan. Fields, in order: V gene, CDR3 protein.

V gene: TRBV7-2; CDR3 protein: CASSGTSYNEQFF
V gene: TRBV27; CDR3 protein: CASSQTGTLGTEAFF
V gene: TRBV6-1; CDR3 protein: CASSDGGSAGQPQHF
V gene: TRBV27; CDR3 protein: CASSLAGTGWSSEQFF
V gene: TRBV29-1; CDR3 protein: CSVHHRGGSYKVQFF
V gene: TRBV27; CDR3 protein: CASSPSQGDEQFF
V gene: TRBV5-4; CDR3 protein: CASSPATTDTQYF
V gene: TRBV11-1; CDR3 protein: CASSLARGPTEALF
V gene: TRBV11-2; CDR3 protein: CASSPHEAASYNEQFF
V gene: TRBV5-1; CDR3 protein: CASSLTANPDTQYF
V gene: TRBV7-9; CDR3 protein: CASNPNGHRSDTQYF
V gene: TRBV27; CDR3 protein: CASSLSTLGDTQYF
V gene: TRBV30; CDR3 protein: CAWSVRNHRNEQFF
V gene: TRBV4-2; CDR3 protein: CASSQEEASGQETQYF
V gene: TRBV9; CDR3 protein: CASSVAGTTYNEQSF
V gene: TRBV5-5; CDR3 protein: CASSFTGTPNTEAFF
V gene: TRBV27; CDR3 protein: CASSLSDRVGPEQFF
V gene: TRBV6-2/TRBV6-3; CDR3 protein: CASTADRNTGELFF
V gene: TRBV4-2; CDR3 protein: CASSQEFILAGDSSYNEQFF
V gene: TRBV6-6; CDR3 protein: CASTRGGSTGELFF
V gene: TRBV5-4; CDR3 protein: CASSLASRSGNEQFF
V gene: TRBV6-2/TRBV6-3; CDR3 protein: CASSYSDNQPQHF
V gene: TRBV5-1; CDR3 protein: CASSLVGDGDFSSGANVLTF
V gene: TRBV5-1; CDR3 protein: CASSFLAGGPGEQFF
V gene: TRBV5-1; CDR3 protein: CASSLGGTGRETQYF
V gene: TRBV20-1; CDR3 protein: CSAQVSRDEQFF
V gene: TRBV5-1; CDR3 protein: CASSRDSASDTQYF
V gene: TRBV10-3; CDR3 protein: CAISERDNSYEQYF
V gene: TRBV6-1; CDR3 protein: CASSEAKAGGRYNEQFF
V gene: TRBV20-1; CDR3 protein: CSAKFIGGGSYNEQFF
V gene: TRBV4-3; CDR3 protein: CASSQNRGGNTIYF
V gene: TRBV20-1; CDR3 protein: CSALTGTGDNEQFF
V gene: TRBV4-1; CDR3 protein: CASSQATSGSETQYF
V gene: TRBV6-5; CDR3 protein: CASRILENTGELFF
V gene: TRBV5-1; CDR3 protein: CASSFQPYNEQFF
V gene: TRBV14; CDR3 protein: CASSSRGYSGANVLTF
V gene: TRBV20-1; CDR3 protein: CSAKTPGATSYEQYF
V gene: TRBV20-1; CDR3 protein: CSARPGGDIQYF
V gene: TRBV5-1; CDR3 protein: CASRDDRGGWSYEQYF
V gene: TRBV2; CDR3 protein: CASTTGNEQFF
V gene: TRBV28; CDR3 protein: CASSLLSRPNTEAFF
V gene: TRBV10-3; CDR3 protein: CASSYSPLSGVGDTQYF
V gene: TRBV4-1; CDR3 protein: CASSQERGGGREKLFF
V gene: TRBV6-2/TRBV6-3; CDR3 protein: CASSYFGGSQPQHF
V gene: TRBV7-9; CDR3 protein: CASSSLGSGPHSGNTIYF
V gene: TRBV12-3/TRBV12-4; CDR3 protein: CACTDDHGGTEAFF
V gene: TRBV4-1; CDR3 protein: CAGSQEFILAGDSSYNEQFF
V gene: TRBV5-4; CDR3 protein: CASSTRGSYNEQFF
V gene: TRBV11-2; CDR3 protein: CASSIFRTSGNNYQYQETQYF
V gene: TRBV6-1; CDR3 protein: CASEPGQGVTGANVLTF
V gene: TRBV7-2; CDR3 protein: CASSPSGPTYNEQFF
V gene: TRBV19; CDR3 protein: CASSTRQGVLNTEAFF